One and the same sample provided the 20 T cell receptor beta chains below, sequenced in a study of cytomegalovirus exposure and HLA in healthy donors. The PCR used 60 Vbeta and 13 Jbeta primers. Sequencing was performed with immunoSEQ multiplex PCR; in TCRdb, only in-frame clones are kept and a portion is missing. This table has 150,000 to 200,000 clones, roughly 80% appearing once. The sequencing sample was made of PBMCs. These receptor sequences come from a woman aged 40 to 50 in good health and CMV-seronegative.

The chain couples TRBV4-2 to TRBJ2-1; 9 bases agree with TRBD1. CDR3 length equals 17 residues. Looked up from germline, CDR1 is LGHNA and CDR2 is YNFKEQ. Germline trimming cut 0 bases from V and 5 bases from J; bases unmatched to any gene: 8. In DNA, the CDR3 is TGTGCCAGCAGCCAAGATTCTGGACAGGGGTTACACAATGAGCAGTTCTTC. Its protein is CASSQDSGQGLHNEQFF.

The chain is built from TRBV5-5 and TRBJ2-1; D not resolved. Looked up from germline, CDR1 is SGHKS and CDR2 is YYEKEE (reference sequence). V lost 3 bases and J lost 0, with 10 bases in between. This CDR3 has 15 residues. DNA of the CDR3: TGTGCCAGCAGCTACTCAATTAGCTCCTACAATGAGCAGTTCTTC. The encoded protein is CASSYSISSYNEQFF.

A single count supports this clone. The chain employs TRBV7-2 and TRBJ2-5; a possible D gene is TRBD1 (6 bases). The CDR3 totals 13 residues. V dropped 8 bases and J dropped 3 bases, with 13 bases sitting between them. Germline assignment: CDR1 SGHTA and CDR2 FQGNSA. DNA for the CDR3: TGTGCCAGCGCCAGAAACAGGGAAGAGACCCAGTACTTC. Its protein product is CASARNREETQYF.

This chain links TRBV19 with TRBJ1-4, with 9 positions matching TRBD1. The CDR3 loop spans 13 amino acids. V shed 9 bases and J 7 bases; nucleotides not matched to a gene: 6. Germline assignment: CDR1 LNHDA and CDR2 SQIVND (reference sequence). This chain's CDR3 is CASTGGAGEKLFF. As DNA, the CDR3 is TGTGCCAGCACAGGGGGCGCGGGTGAAAAACTGTTTTTT.

The chain joins TRBV4-3 to TRBJ2-2; 8 bases fit TRBD1. The CDR3 covers 16 residues. Germline trimming cut 4 bases from V and 2 bases from J; bases unmatched to any gene: 6. From germline, CDR1 is LGHNA and CDR2 YSLEER. The CDR3 nucleotides are TGCGCCAGCAGCCGCGGGACAGGTTCCAACACCGGGGAGCTGTTTTTT. This gives the protein CASSRGTGSNTGELFF.

The chain recombines TRBV18 with TRBJ2-7, with D tentatively TRBD1 (5 bases). The V gene lost 2 bases and the J gene lost 6 bases, with 20 bases spanning the gap. Germline V gene data show CDR1 as KGHSH and CDR2 as LQKENI. The CDR3 is made up of 16 amino acids. CDR3 amino acids: CASSPTREKGLGEQYF. CDR3 DNA sequence: TGTGCCAGCTCACCAACCAGAGAGAAGGGGCTTGGCGAGCAGTACTTC.

The rearrangement links TRBV27 to TRBJ1-5, with D perhaps TRBD1 (6 bases). The CDR3 sequence is 16 residues long. The V gene's germline CDR1 is MNHEY and CDR2 SMNVEV (reference sequence). Trimming shortened V by 5 bases and J by 4 bases, and 18 bases separated the two germline ends. The CDR3 coding sequence is TGTGCCAGCAGTCCGCAGGGGACAAGCCTAAATCAGCCCCAGCATTTT. This codes for CASSPQGTSLNQPQHF.

The genes are TRBV28 and TRBJ1-4, with D perhaps TRBD1 (5 bases). Germline lookup yields CDR1 MDHEN and CDR2 SYDVKM. V gave up 5 bases and J gave up 6 bases, with 13 bases separating them. The CDR3 has 14 amino acids. The CDR3 DNA reads as TGTGCCAGCAGTCCCCGGGGGTCAGATGAAAAACTGTTTTTT. Translation: CASSPRGSDEKLFF.

The chain links TRBV4-3 to TRBJ2-1, with D maybe TRBD2 (5 bases). Germline-derived CDR1 and CDR2 are LGHNA and YSLEER. The CDR3 covers 15 residues. V was cut by 0 bases and J by 6 bases, with 12 bases left in between. The CDR3 DNA is TGCGCCAGCAGCCAAGATCCAACTAGTGGCAATGAGCAGTTCTTC. Its protein is CASSQDPTSGNEQFF.

The gene calls are TRBV6-1 and TRBJ2-7, with TRBD1 as a possible D gene (6 bases). Germline V gene lookup returns CDR1 MNHNS and CDR2 SASEGT. This CDR3 is 15 amino acids long. V dropped 0 bases and J dropped 4 bases, with 13 bases sitting between them. CDR3 sequence: CASSEAGQPIYEQYF. The CDR3 DNA is TGTGCCAGCAGTGAAGCTGGACAGCCCATTTACGAGCAGTACTTC.

The rearrangement joins TRBV7-3 to TRBJ1-1; 7 bases align to TRBD1. The CDR3 is made up of 15 amino acids. V was clipped by 5 bases and J by 1 base; unmatched bases: 7. Looked up from germline, CDR1 is SGHTA and CDR2 is FQGTGA. The CDR3 DNA reads as TGTGCCAGCAGCCCACAGACAGGGAAGAACACTGAAGCTTTCTTT. The encoded protein is CASSPQTGKNTEAFF.

The sample holds a few counts of this clone. The chain couples TRBV27 to TRBJ2-7; 12 positions match TRBD2. The length of the CDR3 is 17 residues. J lost 2 bases, V lost 4 bases, and 9 bases had no gene match. The germline gives CDR1 MNHEY, CDR2 SMNVEV (reference sequence). For the CDR3, the DNA is TGTGCCAGCAGTTCCCTCGGGACTAGCGGGCATCCCTACGAGCAGTACTTC. The encoded protein is CASSSLGTSGHPYEQYF.

The chain joins TRBV5-1 to TRBJ2-3; 8 nucleotides match TRBD1. Trimming cost V 0 bases and J 7 bases; bases outside gene matches: 7. The germline CDR1 and CDR2 sequences are SGHRS and YFSETQ. The CDR3 is made up of 15 amino acids. The CDR3 DNA is TGCGCCAGCAGCTTGGGAGGACAGGGTCTAAATACGCAGTATTTT. Its translation is CASSLGGQGLNTQYF.

This CDR3 is CAWGGGGREKLFF. The CDR3 nucleotides read TGTGCCTGGGGCGGGGGGGGCAGAGAAAAACTGTTTTTT. The rearrangement joins TRBV30 to TRBJ1-4, with D possibly matching TRBD1 (6 bases). The V gene lost 5 bases and the J gene lost 8 bases, with 15 bases spanning the gap. This CDR3 is 13 amino acids long. CDR1 is GTSNPN, CDR2 SVGIG, per germline (reference sequence).

The V call is TRBV28, the J call TRBJ1-4; tentatively, D is TRBD1 (6 bases). Germline V gene lookup returns CDR1 MDHEN and CDR2 SYDVKM. V lost 6 bases and J lost 1, with 15 bases in between. This CDR3 comprises 16 residues. CDR3 protein: CASRRLNRVTNEKLFF. DNA of the CDR3: TGTGCCAGCAGACGCCTCAACAGGGTAACTAATGAAAAACTGTTTTTT. Based on the CDR3 plus reference TRBV28 and TRBJ1-4, the full variable domain is DVKVTQSSRYLVKRTGEKVFLECVQDMDHENMFWYRQDPGLGLRLIYFSYDVKMKEKGDIPEGYSVSREKKERFSLILESASTNQTSMYLCASRRLNRVTNEKLFFGSGTQLSVL.

The rearrangement joins TRBV6-1 to TRBJ1-2, with D uncertain. The CDR3 sequence is 12 residues long. Germline lookup yields CDR1 MNHNS and CDR2 SASEGT. V shed 3 bases and J shed 3 bases, with 5 bases lying between them. The chain's CDR3 is CASSEADYGYTF. Written as DNA, the CDR3 is TGTGCCAGCAGTGAGGCGGACTATGGCTACACCTTC.

The chain couples TRBV12-5 to TRBJ2-5, with 7 bases matching TRBD1. The CDR3 spans 13 residues. The V gene's germline CDR1 is LGHNT and CDR2 FRNRAP. Trimming cost V 6 bases and J 3 bases; bases outside gene matches: 4. CDR3 amino acids: CASGPGTEETQYF. The CDR3 DNA reads TGTGCTAGTGGACCTGGGACAGAAGAGACCCAGTACTTC.

This clone was counted a few times. The rearrangement links TRBV2 to TRBJ2-2, with D maybe TRBD2 (6 bases). V was clipped by 3 bases and J by 6 bases, with 14 bases between them. CDR1 is SNHLY and CDR2 is FYNNEI in the germline V gene. This CDR3 spans 15 amino acids. CDR3 sequence (DNA): TGTGCCAGCAGTGAGAACGGGAGAGGCGCCGGGGAGCTGTTTTTT. This codes for CASSENGRGAGELFF.

The chain couples TRBV11-2 to TRBJ2-7, with 10 bases that match TRBD1. CDR1 and CDR2 from the germline V gene are SGHAT and FQNNGV. Trimming took 1 base from V and 2 from J; bases not matched to a gene: 5. The CDR3 covers 16 residues. In DNA, the CDR3 is TGTGCCAGCAGCTTAGGGTTCGGACAGGGGGCCTACGAGCAGTACTTC. Its translation is CASSLGFGQGAYEQYF.

The genes are TRBV18 and TRBJ2-5; possibly TRBD2 for D (5 bases). The J call could be wrong; TRBJ2-7 is a better fit for the DNA end. Germline lookup yields CDR1 KGHSH and CDR2 LQKENI. The CDR3 contains 15 residues. CDR3 region: CASSPVATSSYEQYF. The CDR3 coding sequence is TGTGCCAGCTCACCAGTAGCGACCAGCTCCTACGAGCAGTACTTC.